These 23 T cell receptor beta chains were sequenced from one sample in a study of cytomegalovirus exposure and HLA in healthy donors. Amplification used 60 Vbeta primers and 13 Jbeta primers. Generated by immunoSEQ multiplex PCR, the TCRdb table keeps only in-frame clones and is missing some. In the table there are some 90,000 clones, around 74% of which are singletons. The sequenced material came from PBMCs. The receptors were gathered from a woman in her sixties or seventies in good health and CMV-seropositive.

This sequence joins TRBV18 and TRBJ2-7, with D uncertain. Looked up from germline, CDR1 is KGHSH and CDR2 is LQKENI. The V end was cut by 0 bases, the J end by 7 bases, with 10 bases between. The CDR3 spans 13 residues. CDR3 sequence reads: CASSPPNSLEQYF. Here the CDR3 DNA reads TGTGCCAGCTCACCACCGAACAGCCTAGAGCAGTACTTC.

V is TRBV6-1 and J is TRBJ2-1; the D gene is possibly TRBD2 (6 bases). This CDR3 contains 13 residues. Trimming removed 9 bases at V and 4 bases at J, with 13 bases between. CDR1 is MNHNS and CDR2 is SASEGT in the germline V gene. The CDR3 region is CASKAGWYNEQFF. The CDR3, as DNA: TGTGCCAGTAAGGCGGGATGGTACAATGAGCAGTTCTTC.

The chain is built from TRBV28 and TRBJ2-4, with 7 bases that match TRBD1. Germline CDR1 and CDR2: MDHEN and SYDVKM. The CDR3 spans 15 residues. The V segment lost 4 bases and the J segment 6 bases; nucleotides outside the gene matches: 9. The CDR3 reads CASSSNRGNGNIQYF. The CDR3 DNA follows: TGTGCCAGCAGTTCCAACAGGGGAAATGGAAACATTCAGTACTTC.

The gene calls are TRBV14 and TRBJ2-7; 10 bases line up with TRBD2. The CDR3 runs 17 residues. V lost 0 bases to trimming and J lost 4 bases; unmatched junction nucleotides: 9. CDR1 and CDR2 from the germline V gene are SGHDN and FVKESK. The CDR3 DNA sequence: TGTGCCAGCAGCCAAGATGTATATGGGACTAGCGAGTACGAGCAGTACTTC. Encoded protein: CASSQDVYGTSEYEQYF.

The chain couples TRBV4-1 to TRBJ1-4, with a tentative D call TRBD1 (5 bases). Trimming shortened V by 1 base and J by 5 bases, and 8 bases separated the two germline ends. Germline V gene lookup returns CDR1 MGHRA and CDR2 YSYEKL. This CDR3 spans 14 amino acids. The CDR3 is CASSQGGGNEKLFF. The CDR3 DNA sequence: TGCGCCAGCAGCCAAGGGGGGGGAAATGAAAAACTGTTTTTT.

This sequence joins TRBV20-1 and TRBJ2-7, with D perhaps matching TRBD1 (6 bases). The CDR3 has 11 residues. CDR1 is DFQATT and CDR2 is SNEGSKA in the germline V gene (reference sequence). Trimming pared 6 bases from V and 3 bases from J, leaving 9 bases between. The CDR3 sequence is CSASDSYEQYF. CDR3 bases: TGCAGTGCCTCGGACAGCTACGAGCAGTACTTC.

Only a few counts were recorded for this clone. The chain joins TRBV6-1 to TRBJ2-5; maybe TRBD2 (6 bases). Trimming took 7 bases from V and 5 from J, leaving 14 bases between them. CDR3 size: 13 residues. Germline CDR1 MNHNS, CDR2 SASEGT. The CDR3 loop is CASIKEAGETQYF. The CDR3 DNA reads as TGTGCCAGCATCAAGGAGGCGGGGGAGACCCAGTACTTC.

The chain combines TRBV5-1 with TRBJ2-7; D call uncertain. V gave up 0 bases and J gave up 0 bases, with 7 bases separating them. Germline assignment: CDR1 SGHRS and CDR2 YFSETQ. CDR3 length: 14 amino acids. The CDR3 protein is CASSLGLGSYEQYF. The CDR3 nucleotides read TGCGCCAGCAGCTTGGGACTCGGCTCCTACGAGCAGTACTTC. The full variable domain, in which reference TRBV5-1 and TRBJ2-7 provide the parts outside the CDR3, is KAGVTQTPRYLIKTRGQQVTLSCSPISGHRSVSWYQQTPGQGLQFLFEYFSETQRNKGNFPGRFSGRQFSNSRSEMNVSTLELGDSALYLCASSLGLGSYEQYFGPGTRLTVT.

This sequence joins TRBV28 and TRBJ2-4, with D tentatively TRBD1 (5 bases). Per germline, CDR1 MDHEN and CDR2 SYDVKM. V lost 3 bases and J 9 bases, leaving 15 bases between the germline ends. The CDR3 covers 14 residues. CDR3 bases: TGTGCCAGCAGTTTTTCGGAAGCTAGGGGCATTCAGTACTTC. Residues: CASSFSEARGIQYF.

J is TRBJ1-5 and V is TRBV6-6; 8 positions match TRBD1. Germline CDR1 is MNHNY and CDR2 is SVGAGI (reference sequence). With V trimmed by 6 bases and J by 7 bases, 5 bases remained unmatched. The CDR3 covers 13 residues. The CDR3 DNA follows: TGTGCCAGCAGAGGACAGGGAGGACAGCCCCAGCATTTT. As protein: CASRGQGGQPQHF.

The chain employs TRBV28 and TRBJ2-5, with 10 bases identical to TRBD2. This CDR3 spans 15 amino acids. V gave up 4 bases and J gave up 4 bases; unmatched junction bases: 6. CDR1 is MDHEN, CDR2 SYDVKM, per germline. The chain's CDR3 is CASSSIAGGLETQYF. In nucleotides, the CDR3 is TGTGCCAGCAGTTCCATAGCGGGGGGATTAGAGACCCAGTACTTC.

This clone was found a few times. This chain links TRBV5-6 with TRBJ2-5, with a possible D match to TRBD2 (6 bases). The CDR3 sequence is 14 residues long. V lost 0 bases to trimming and J lost 5 bases, with 11 bases between them. Germline CDR1 is SGHDT and CDR2 is YYEEEE. CDR3 sequence: CASSLAGGAETQYF. The CDR3 DNA sequence: TGTGCCAGCAGCTTGGCCGGGGGAGCGGAGACCCAGTACTTC.

In its sample, this clone was seen once. This rearrangement joins TRBV10-3 to TRBJ2-7, with a tentative D call TRBD1 (6 bases). The CDR3 length is 16 residues. Trimming removed 0 bases from V and 0 bases from J, with 12 bases in between. CDR1 is ENHRY and CDR2 is SYGVKD in the germline V gene. For the CDR3, the DNA is TGTGCCATCAGTGAGTCGGGCAGGGGCTTCTCCTACGAGCAGTACTTC. Translated: CAISESGRGFSYEQYF.

With regard to this clone: One end of the junction does not line up with germline, which may come from a read error. V usage is TRBV7-9 and J usage is TRBJ2-7; TRBD2 matches at 11 bases. Germline values: CDR1 SEHNR, CDR2 FQNEAQ (reference sequence). This CDR3 has 15 amino acids. CDR3: CSSSSTGTSGDEQYF. In nucleotides, the CDR3 is TGTTCCAGCAGCTCCACCGGGACTAGCGGAGACGAGCAGTACTTC.

V and J are TRBV2 and TRBJ1-4; perhaps TRBD1 as D (5 bases). CDR1 is SNHLY and CDR2 is FYNNEI in the germline V gene. This CDR3 comprises 14 residues. Trimming pared 6 bases from V and 10 bases from J, leaving 18 bases between. The CDR3 DNA reads TGTGCCAGCAGCTCGGGACTCAACGTCGGAAAACTGTTTTTT. Amino acid sequence: CASSSGLNVGKLFF. The variable domain in full, with the rest retrieved from reference TRBV2 and TRBJ1-4, is EPEVTQTPSHQVTQMGQEVILRCVPISNHLYFYWYRQILGQKVEFLVSFYNNEISEKSEIFDDQFSVERPDGSNFTLKIRSTKLEDSAMYFCASSSGLNVGKLFFGSGTQLSVL.

The chain uses TRBV18 and TRBJ1-4; D is ambiguous. The CDR3 runs 14 residues. V lost 6 bases, J lost 0 bases, and 8 bases lay in between. The germline CDR1 and CDR2 sequences are KGHSH and LQKENI. The CDR3 DNA reads as TGTGCCAGCTCCCGAGGGTCAACTAATGAAAAACTGTTTTTT. It codes for CASSRGSTNEKLFF.

The rearrangement uses TRBV10-1 and TRBJ2-1; tentatively, D is TRBD1 (7 bases). Trimming cost V 3 bases and J 7 bases, with 19 bases left between them. The CDR3 consists of 16 residues. Germline V CDR1 and CDR2: WNHNN, SYGVQD (reference sequence). CDR3 loop: CASSERMKGAGNEQFF. The CDR3 bases are TGCGCCAGCAGTGAAAGGATGAAGGGGGCGGGGAATGAGCAGTTCTTC.

V is TRBV12-5 and J is TRBJ2-2; D possibly corresponds to TRBD2 (5 bases). The CDR3 has 15 residues. Trimming removed 6 bases from V and 5 bases from J, with 16 bases in between. Germline assignment: CDR1 LGHNT and CDR2 FRNRAP. This chain's CDR3 is CASGHLAGATGELFF. As DNA, the CDR3 is TGTGCTAGTGGCCACCTTGCGGGTGCAACCGGGGAGCTGTTTTTT.

This clone was counted once. This sequence joins TRBV18 and TRBJ2-4; 7 nucleotides align to TRBD1. The CDR3 is made up of 14 amino acids. CDR1 KGHSH and CDR2 LQKENI come from the germline V gene. J lost 9 bases, V lost 2 bases, and 7 bases had no gene match. This chain's CDR3 is CASSPSVTGSIQYF. As DNA, the CDR3 is TGTGCCAGCTCACCAAGTGTGACAGGGAGCATTCAGTACTTC.

There are a few counts of this clone. The V gene is TRBV7-9, the J gene TRBJ2-7, with 10 positions matching TRBD2. The CDR3 contains 19 residues. Germline CDR1 is SEHNR and CDR2 is FQNEAQ (reference sequence). J lost 0 bases, V lost 5 bases, and 16 bases had no gene match. Here the CDR3 reads CASSPSPGSGGFRSYEQYF. CDR3 DNA: TGTGCCAGCAGCCCATCCCCCGGTAGCGGGGGGTTCCGCTCCTACGAGCAGTACTTC.

This chain connects TRBV15 to TRBJ2-3; 8 bases agree with TRBD1. Looked up from germline, CDR1 is LNHNV and CDR2 is YYDKDF (reference sequence). This CDR3 region has 16 residues. The V and J ends lost 4 bases and 4 bases, in that order; junction bases with no gene match: 10. In DNA form, the CDR3 reads TGTGCCACCAGCACACGGGACAGGATGTTAGCAGATACGCAGTATTTT. This translates into CATSTRDRMLADTQYF.

The V gene is TRBV9, the J gene TRBJ1-3; 7 bases match TRBD1. The V and J ends lost 7 bases and 0 bases, in that order; junction bases with no gene match: 4. Germline V gene sequence: CDR1 SGDLS, CDR2 YYNGEE. There are 14 residues in the CDR3. The CDR3 DNA sequence: TGTGCCAGCGGTACAGGGGCCTCTGGAAACACCATATATTTT. Translating it yields CASGTGASGNTIYF.

V usage is TRBV12-5 and J usage is TRBJ2-2; 9 bases align to TRBD1. The CDR3 consists of 15 residues. With 5 bases clipped from V and 6 bases from J, the junction kept 7 bases outside the gene matches. Per the germline V gene, CDR1 is LGHNT and CDR2 is FRNRAP. The DNA for the CDR3 is TGTGCTAGTGGTCAGGGACAGGGTTTAGCCGGGGAGCTGTTTTTT. It codes for CASGQGQGLAGELFF.